The 2 T cell receptor beta chains given below trace back to one sample, sequenced in a study of T-cell memory formation after mild COVID-19. MiXCR, run by TCRdb on the 5' RACE reads, gives a single entry per CDR3 protein. This table has around 100,000 distinct CDR3 sequences, around a fifth appearing once. The sample consisted of PBMCs or a T cell subset sorted from them (not recorded which). Receptors were obtained from a man between 18 and 29 years old who had mild COVID-19 (a few samples of this study predate the infection). Cell type and time point are not known.

The chain has TRBV10-3 and TRBJ2-3, with 11 bases lining up with TRBD2. CDR1 and CDR2 from the germline V gene are ENHRY and SYGVKD. The length of the CDR3 is 15 residues. The V and J ends lost 7 bases and 1 base, in that order; junction bases with no gene match: 4. CDR3 sequence: CAINPGLAGTDTQYF. CDR3 DNA sequence: TGTGCCATCAACCCGGGACTAGCGGGCACAGATACGCAGTATTTT.

The V gene is TRBV7-8, the J gene TRBJ2-7; D uncertain. V was clipped by 4 bases and J by 3 bases, with 10 bases between them. Germline CDR1 is SGHVS and CDR2 is FQNEAQ. This CDR3 is built from 13 residues. The CDR3 nucleotides are TGTGCCAGCAGCTCTTACCCTTACTACGAGCAGTACTTC. Residues: CASSSYPYYEQYF.